The sequence of this T cell receptor beta chain was determined in a study of Graves' ophthalmopathy and Graves' hyperthyroidism. With regard to this clonotype: An end of the junction does not agree with germline; a read error may underlie this.

RNA served as the template for amplifying TCR beta CDR3 regions. HTBI primers served in a first-round RT-PCR, which a second-round multiplex PCR followed. MiXCR, run by TCRdb on the multiplex PCR reads, gives a single entry per CDR3 protein. The table has about 1.1 million distinct CDR3 sequences, less than 45% seen once. The CDR3 loop spans 14 amino acids. The germline V gene encodes CDR1 SGHDT and CDR2 YYEEEE. Hyperthyroidism patients were newly diagnosed, ill under 2 months, and aged 18 to 65 years. The source material was peripheral blood or thyroid tissue (not recorded which). This rearrangement joins TRBV5-6 to TRBJ1-5; D unresolved. The receptor was derived from an adult man with Graves' hyperthyroidism. The CDR3 DNA is TGTGCGAGCAGCGTTAGCCGTAGCAATCAGCCCCAGCATTTT. Translated, it gives CASSVSRSNQPQHF.